This entry lists 20 T cell receptor beta chains sequenced from one sample in a study of long-term antiretroviral therapy in people with HIV. The assay used was immunoSEQ (version v3.0), run at survey level. TCRdb's table, derived via immunoSEQ multiplex PCR, lists solely in-frame clones and lacks some. This table holds around 30,000 clones, more than 70% found once. Sequenced here: unsorted PBMCs, sampled 1.5 years before starting antiretroviral therapy. These receptors all stem from a man between 18 and 35 years old with HIV.

This clone has just a few counts. CDR3 sequence (DNA): TGTGCCAGCTCAACGGACAGGGATAATCCCCTCCACTTT. Translating it yields CASSTDRDNPLHF. V is TRBV18 and J is TRBJ1-6; TRBD1 matches at 8 bases. The CDR3 has 13 amino acids. With 5 bases clipped from V and 13 bases from J, the junction kept 7 bases outside the gene matches. Germline values: CDR1 KGHSH, CDR2 LQKENI. Full variable domain (missing parts from reference TRBV18 and TRBJ1-6): NAGVMQNPRHLVRRRGQEARLRCSPMKGHSHVYWYRQLPEEGLKFMVYLQKENIIDESGMPKERFSAEFPKEGPSILRIQQVVRGDSAAYFCASSTDRDNPLHFGNGTRLTVT.

The J gene is TRBJ1-2, the V gene TRBV19; D uncertain. This CDR3 is 14 amino acids long. CDR1 and CDR2 (germline): LNHDA, SQIVND (reference sequence). The V and J ends lost 2 bases and 2 bases respectively, with 9 bases between them. As DNA, the CDR3 is TGTGCCAGTAGTATATCTGGGGTGAACTATGGCTACACCTTC. As protein: CASSISGVNYGYTF.

Only a few counts were recorded for this clone. The chain's CDR3 is CASSPDRVNYGYTF. The CDR3 DNA follows: TGTGCCAGCAGCCCGGACAGGGTCAACTATGGCTACACCTTC. This chain uses TRBV7-2 with TRBJ1-2, with 8 bases aligning to TRBD1. Germline V gives CDR1 SGHTA, CDR2 FQGNSA. V dropped 5 bases and J dropped 2; count of bases not matched to a gene: 4. This CDR3 is built from 14 residues.

This sequence joins TRBV4-1 and TRBJ1-2; 10 bases fit TRBD1. V was clipped by 2 bases and J by 2 bases; unmatched bases: 2. This CDR3 comprises 15 residues. CDR1 MGHRA and CDR2 YSYEKL come from the germline V gene. For the CDR3, the DNA is TGCGCCAGCAGCCAAACGACAGGGGGCAACTATGGCTACACCTTC. As protein: CASSQTTGGNYGYTF.

As to this clone: At the DNA level, this CDR3 is encoded by other sequences in the same sample as well. V and J are TRBV6-6 and TRBJ2-1; D is ambiguous. The CDR3 totals 13 residues. Germline-derived CDR1 and CDR2 are MNHNY and SVGAGI (reference sequence). The ends were cut back, 5 bases at V and 1 base at J, with 6 bases in the middle. The CDR3 nucleotides are TGTGCCAGCAGTGACGATTCCTACAATGAGCAGTTCTTC. Translation gives CASSDDSYNEQFF.

This chain connects TRBV5-4 to TRBJ2-6; D may be TRBD1 or TRBD2 (5 bases each). Per germline, CDR1 SGHNT and CDR2 YYREEE (reference sequence). V was shortened by 2 bases and J by 0 bases, with 18 bases between the two germline ends. The CDR3 runs 19 residues. CDR3 loop: CASSFGGRVTASGANVLTF. The CDR3 bases are TGTGCCAGCAGCTTTGGAGGCAGGGTCACTGCCTCTGGGGCCAACGTCCTGACTTTC.

In nucleotides, the CDR3 is TGCGCCAGCAGCCAAGATCCGGGCTCGAACACTGAAGCTTTCTTT. Residues: CASSQDPGSNTEAFF. The chain employs TRBV4-3 and TRBJ1-1, with D unresolved. With 0 bases removed from V and 1 base from J, the gap between germline ends came to 9 bases. The CDR3 has 15 amino acids. Germline V gene data show CDR1 as LGHNA and CDR2 as YSLEER.

The V gene is TRBV7-3, the J gene TRBJ2-1; D is undetermined. Trimming pared 2 bases from V and 8 bases from J, leaving 10 bases between. Germline V CDR1 and CDR2: SGHTA, FQGTGA. The CDR3 consists of 13 residues. CDR3: CASSLGSSYEQFF. The CDR3 region has the DNA TGTGCCAGCAGCTTAGGTTCCAGCTATGAGCAGTTCTTC.

The chain has TRBV9 and TRBJ2-3, with D possibly called TRBD1 or TRBD2 (5 bases each). CDR1 SGDLS and CDR2 YYNGEE come from the germline V gene. This CDR3 spans 15 amino acids. Between the trimmed V and J ends, which lost 0 bases and 4 bases, there was a span of 12 bases. CDR3 nucleotides: TGTGCCAGCAGCGTAGAGGGGAGCGGCGCAGATACGCAGTATTTT. Amino acid sequence: CASSVEGSGADTQYF. Filled out from reference TRBV9 and TRBJ2-3, the complete variable domain reads DSGVTQTPKHLITATGQRVTLRCSPRSGDLSVYWYQQSLDQGLQFLIQYYNGEERAKGNILERFSAQQFPDLHSELNLSSLELGDSALYFCASSVEGSGADTQYFGPGTRLTVL.

The chain is built from TRBV7-2 and TRBJ2-7, with D perhaps TRBD2 (6 bases). V shed 4 bases and J shed 3 bases, with 13 bases lying between them. This CDR3 is 14 amino acids long. CDR1 SGHTA and CDR2 FQGNSA come from the germline V gene. Here the CDR3 reads CASSSSGGNYEQYF. The CDR3 DNA follows: TGTGCCAGCAGCTCATCTGGGGGGAACTACGAGCAGTACTTC.

The chain has TRBV4-1 and TRBJ1-2; perhaps TRBD1 as D (5 bases). V gave up 1 base and J gave up 6 bases, with 12 bases separating them. The CDR3 is 14 residues long. Germline CDR1 is MGHRA and CDR2 is YSYEKL. In DNA, the CDR3 is TGCGCCAGCAGCCAAGTGACAGCTCACGATGGCTACACCTTC. This translates into CASSQVTAHDGYTF.

This sequence joins TRBV6-5 and TRBJ2-2; D is uncertain. V dropped 2 bases and J dropped 7 bases, with 8 bases sitting between them. The germline V gene has CDR1 MNHEY and CDR2 SVGAGI. The CDR3 covers 13 residues. In DNA form, the CDR3 reads TGTGCCAGCAGTTACGGTGTGGGCGGGGAGCTGTTTTTT. This codes for CASSYGVGGELFF.

This rearrangement joins TRBV2 to TRBJ2-3; 11 nucleotides agree with TRBD2. From germline, CDR1 is SNHLY and CDR2 FYNNEI. V dropped 6 bases and J dropped 5; count of bases not matched to a gene: 7. The CDR3 spans 15 residues. The CDR3 here is CASRATSGARDTQYF. The CDR3 coding sequence is TGTGCCAGCAGAGCGACTAGCGGGGCCCGAGATACGCAGTATTTT.

This CDR3 reads CASSQVWDLGGNEQFF. The CDR3, as DNA: TGCGCCAGCAGCCAAGTCTGGGACCTAGGGGGCAATGAGCAGTTCTTC. The V and J genes are TRBV4-1 and TRBJ2-1; tentatively, D is TRBD1 (6 bases). The germline V gene encodes CDR1 MGHRA and CDR2 YSYEKL. The CDR3 extends over 16 amino acids. The V end was cut by 1 base, the J end by 6 bases, with 16 bases between.

This chain joins TRBV10-3 and TRBJ1-1; D possibly corresponds to TRBD1 (5 bases). The V end lost 8 bases, the J end lost 0 bases, and 19 bases lay between the germline ends. The CDR3 has 16 residues. CDR1 ENHRY and CDR2 SYGVKD come from the germline V gene. Here the CDR3 DNA reads TGTGCCATCGGTTTGGGGCCCAAGGACATGAACACTGAAGCTTTCTTT. It is translated as CAIGLGPKDMNTEAFF.

The chain links TRBV14 to TRBJ2-3; D unclear. This CDR3 contains 15 residues. The germline V gene encodes CDR1 SGHDN and CDR2 FVKESK. Trimming took off 3 bases at V and 2 bases at J, with 12 bases between the two ends. Here the CDR3 reads CASSQSLLYTDTQYF. CDR3 nucleotides: TGTGCCAGCAGCCAGTCACTCCTCTACACAGATACGCAGTATTTT.

The CDR3 loop is CASSQVGGRETQYF. For the CDR3, the DNA is TGTGCCAGCAGTCAAGTCGGGGGGCGAGAGACCCAGTACTTC. The chain carries TRBV25-1 and TRBJ2-5, with D tentatively TRBD2 (7 bases). Trimming took 5 bases from V and 4 from J, leaving 14 bases between them. The CDR3 length is 14 residues. Germline CDR1 and CDR2: MGHDK and SYGVNS.

This clone is labeled as medium-sized. This chain uses TRBV7-8 with TRBJ2-5; 8 nucleotides align to TRBD2. Germline V gene lookup returns CDR1 SGHVS and CDR2 FQNEAQ. The CDR3 is made up of 15 amino acids. After removal of 5 bases from V and 3 bases from J, the junction contained 8 bases not matched to a gene. CDR3 in amino acids: CASSLSGSFEETQYF. CDR3 DNA sequence: TGTGCCAGCAGCCTCAGCGGGAGCTTTGAAGAGACCCAGTACTTC.

This rearrangement joins TRBV7-9 to TRBJ2-7; no definite D call. Germline assignment: CDR1 SEHNR and CDR2 FQNEAQ (reference sequence). CDR3 length: 13 amino acids. V gave up 5 bases and J gave up 0 bases, with 8 bases separating them. The CDR3: CASSQGASYEQYF. CDR3 bases: TGTGCCAGCAGCCAAGGTGCCTCCTACGAGCAGTACTTC.

V is TRBV7-2 and J is TRBJ2-3; D is possibly TRBD2 (6 bases). From germline, CDR1 is SGHTA and CDR2 FQGNSA. The CDR3 consists of 12 residues. V was trimmed by 4 bases and J by 8 bases, leaving 10 bases between them. The DNA for the CDR3 is TGTGCCAGCAGCTCTAGGACTACTACGCAGTATTTT. Translated: CASSSRTTTQYF.